These 25 T cell receptor beta chains share one sample of origin, sequenced in a study of blood T cell repertoires in COVID-19. Here immunoSEQ multiplex PCR was the method, and the copy in TCRdb shows in-frame clones only, minus some. The sample includes about 140,000 clones, around 78% of them seen just once. The sequenced sample consisted of peripheral blood. All receptors derive from a woman aged 80 or older with active or convalescent COVID-19.

This chain links TRBV28 with TRBJ2-7; 15 positions agree with TRBD2. V shed 5 bases, J shed 0 bases, and the junction held 5 bases outside the gene matches. Germline V gene sequence: CDR1 MDHEN, CDR2 SYDVKM. CDR3 size: 17 residues. The CDR3 DNA sequence: TGTGCCAGCAGTCCGGGACTAGCGGGGGGACTCTCCTACGAGCAGTACTTC. This gives the protein CASSPGLAGGLSYEQYF. Variable domain in full (rest from reference TRBV28 and TRBJ2-7): DVKVTQSSRYLVKRTGEKVFLECVQDMDHENMFWYRQDPGLGLRLIYFSYDVKMKEKGDIPEGYSVSREKKERFSLILESASTNQTSMYLCASSPGLAGGLSYEQYFGPGTRLTVT.

CDR3 residues: CASSVRQSLNTEAFF. The CDR3 DNA follows: TGTGCCAGCAGCGTTCGACAGTCCTTGAACACTGAAGCTTTCTTT. The V and J genes are TRBV21-1 and TRBJ1-1; the DNA was not used to check the table's D call, TRBD1. TRBV21-1 has pseudogene status. This CDR3 is built from 15 residues.

The J gene is TRBJ2-3, the V gene TRBV6-5; 8 positions agree with TRBD2. CDR3 size: 15 residues. V was clipped by 6 bases and J by 4 bases; unmatched bases: 9. From germline, CDR1 is MNHEY and CDR2 SVGAGI. The CDR3 DNA reads TGTGCCAGCAGCGATCGGCGGGGGGTCTCAGATACGCAGTATTTT. It yields the protein CASSDRRGVSDTQYF.

The chain is built from TRBV28 and TRBJ2-1, with TRBD2 matching over 7 bases. The CDR3 runs 12 residues. Per the germline V gene, CDR1 is MDHEN and CDR2 is SYDVKM. J lost 10 bases, V lost 8 bases, and 8 bases had no gene match. CDR3 nucleotide sequence: TGTGCCAGCGGACTAGTGGAGACAGAGCAGTTCTTC. Residues: CASGLVETEQFF.

The chain employs TRBV9 and TRBJ1-6; D gene uncertain. The ends were cut back, 8 bases at V and 1 base at J, with 7 bases in the middle. From germline, CDR1 is SGDLS and CDR2 YYNGEE. This CDR3 comprises 13 residues. Written as DNA, the CDR3 is TGTGCCAGTGGAGGATCCTATAATTCACCCCTCCACTTT. Protein: CASGGSYNSPLHF.

This rearrangement joins TRBV2 to TRBJ2-7, with 9 bases aligning to TRBD1. Germline CDR1 reads SNHLY; CDR2 reads FYNNEI. Trimming at V came to 11 bases and at J to 6 bases, leaving 14 bases not matched to a gene. The CDR3 sequence is 14 residues long. The CDR3 is CAVPYGTGILEQYF. In nucleotides, the CDR3 is TGTGCCGTACCTTACGGGACAGGGATCCTCGAGCAGTACTTC.

The J gene is TRBJ1-1, the V gene TRBV18; D might be TRBD1 (6 bases). From germline, CDR1 is KGHSH and CDR2 LQKENI. The CDR3 loop spans 13 amino acids. Trimming left V 4 bases short and J 1 base short, with 7 bases between. The CDR3 is CASSQGGNTEAFF. In DNA, the CDR3 is TGTGCCAGCTCACAAGGGGGGAACACTGAAGCTTTCTTT.

This chain uses TRBV30 with TRBJ1-1; 9 bases agree with TRBD1. The V gene end was trimmed by 7 bases and the J gene end by 1 base; junction bases not matched to a gene: 13. The germline V gene encodes CDR1 GTSNPN and CDR2 SVGIG (reference sequence). The CDR3 is 16 residues long. This chain's CDR3 is CASGAGTGLTNTEAFF. CDR3 in DNA: TGTGCCTCCGGGGCCGGGACAGGGCTCACGAACACTGAAGCTTTCTTT.

This chain joins TRBV2 and TRBJ1-1; D unresolved. The CDR3 loop spans 13 amino acids. V dropped 6 bases and J dropped 2 bases, with 10 bases sitting between them. Germline V gene data show CDR1 as SNHLY and CDR2 as FYNNEI. The CDR3 protein is CASRGLRNTEAFF. CDR3 DNA: TGTGCCAGCAGGGGCCTAAGAAACACTGAAGCTTTCTTT.

This clone has a single count. The genes are TRBV30 and TRBJ1-1, with a tentative D call TRBD1 (5 bases). V was cut by 4 bases and J by 6 bases, with 12 bases left in between. The CDR3 is made up of 12 amino acids. Looked up from germline, CDR1 is GTSNPN and CDR2 is SVGIG (reference sequence). DNA of the CDR3: TGTGCCTGGATACGGGGGTGGGCTGAAGCTTTCTTT. Translation gives CAWIRGWAEAFF.

This chain joins TRBV6-4 and TRBJ2-3; TRBD2 matches at 12 bases. Trimming removed 7 bases from V and 2 bases from J; junction bases left unmatched: 7. This CDR3 has 16 residues. Germline loops: CDR1 MRHNA, CDR2 SNTAGT. The CDR3 protein is CASMTSGGILTDTQYF. CDR3 coding DNA: TGTGCCAGCATGACTAGCGGGGGAATCCTCACAGATACGCAGTATTTT.

The genes are TRBV7-2 and TRBJ2-5; possible D gene TRBD1, 6 bases. This CDR3 is 14 amino acids long. Germline V gene data show CDR1 as SGHTA and CDR2 as FQGNSA. The ends were cut back, 2 bases at V and 4 bases at J, with 11 bases in the middle. The CDR3 protein is CASSLLRGRETQYF. CDR3 coding DNA: TGTGCCAGCAGCTTACTCAGGGGCCGAGAGACCCAGTACTTC.

The chain carries TRBV6-1 and TRBJ2-7, with 7 bases fitting TRBD1. Looked up from germline, CDR1 is MNHNS and CDR2 is SASEGT. Trimming removed 4 bases from V and 0 bases from J; junction bases left unmatched: 9. The CDR3 length is 16 residues. This CDR3 reads CASSAFKGQSSYEQYF. In DNA form, the CDR3 reads TGTGCCAGCAGTGCCTTTAAGGGACAGAGCTCCTACGAGCAGTACTTC.

The V call is TRBV6-2 or TRBV6-3, the J call TRBJ1-4, with D hard to call. From germline, CDR1 is MNHEY and CDR2 SVGEGT. The V gene lost 4 bases and the J gene lost 6 bases, with 3 bases spanning the gap. This CDR3 has 11 amino acids. DNA for the CDR3: TGTGCCAGCAGTTCGGATGAAAAACTGTTTTTT. It translates to CASSSDEKLFF.

This clone was found a few times. The V call is TRBV6-6, the J call TRBJ1-2; D gene uncertain. Trimming shortened V by 7 bases and J by 0 bases, and 12 bases separated the two germline ends. In germline, CDR1 is MNHNY, CDR2 SVGAGI (reference sequence). This CDR3 comprises 14 residues. The CDR3 DNA is TGTGCCAGCAACGAGGGTGGGGCTAACTATGGCTACACCTTC. Translating gives CASNEGGANYGYTF.

This chain links TRBV10-1 with TRBJ1-1, with 8 nucleotides matching TRBD1. Germline V lookup: CDR1 WNHNN, CDR2 SYGVQD (reference sequence). J gave up 2 bases and V 5 bases, and 4 bases lay outside the gene matches. The CDR3 spans 14 residues. The CDR3 region has the DNA TGCGCCAGCAGTTCCGACAGGGGCAACACTGAAGCTTTCTTT. This encodes CASSSDRGNTEAFF.

This clone showed up just a few times. In nucleotides, the CDR3 is TGTGCCAGCAGTGAGGGACAGGGGTCTGGCTACACCTTC. It yields the protein CASSEGQGSGYTF. This chain links TRBV2 with TRBJ1-2, with TRBD1 matching 10 bases. This CDR3 contains 13 residues. V lost 3 bases, J lost 7 bases, and 2 bases stayed unmatched. Per the germline V gene, CDR1 is SNHLY and CDR2 is FYNNEI.

V is TRBV7-6 and J is TRBJ1-4; possible D gene TRBD1, 6 bases. Trimming took 1 base from V and 6 from J, leaving 12 bases between them. The CDR3 totals 15 residues. Germline V lookup: CDR1 SGHVS, CDR2 FNYEAQ. The CDR3 loop is CASSLEGGSYEKLFF. CDR3 nucleotide sequence: TGTGCCAGCAGCTTAGAAGGGGGTTCCTATGAAAAACTGTTTTTT. Using reference TRBV7-6 and TRBJ1-4 for the parts outside the CDR3, the full variable domain is GAGVSQSPRYKVTKRGQDVALRCDPISGHVSLYWYRQALGQGPEFLTYFNYEAQQDKSGLPNDRFSAERPEGSISTLTIQRTEQRDSAMYRCASSLEGGSYEKLFFGSGTQLSVL.

The chain has TRBV5-6 and TRBJ1-6, with TRBD1 matching 7 bases. Per germline, CDR1 SGHDT and CDR2 YYEEEE. The V segment lost 0 bases and the J segment 7 bases; nucleotides outside the gene matches: 4. CDR3 length equals 15 residues. In nucleotides, the CDR3 is TGTGCCAGCAGCTTGGGACAGGGCCGGAATTCACCCCTCCACTTT. It yields the protein CASSLGQGRNSPLHF.

This chain joins TRBV27 and TRBJ2-5, with 7 positions matching TRBD2. Germline CDR1 MNHEY, CDR2 SMNVEV (reference sequence). The CDR3 sequence is 14 residues long. V trimming: 0 bases; J trimming: 5 bases; junction bases outside the gene matches: 3. Here the CDR3 DNA reads TGTGCCAGCAGTTTATCCAGCGGGGTTGAGACCCAGTACTTC. Amino acids: CASSLSSGVETQYF.

The J gene is TRBJ2-7, the V gene TRBV6-5, with D perhaps TRBD1 (5 bases). This CDR3 is 14 amino acids long. From germline, CDR1 is MNHEY and CDR2 SVGAGI. Trimming took 7 bases from V and 0 from J, leaving 13 bases between them. For the CDR3, the DNA is TGTGCCAGCAAAAGGACACGAGCCTCCTACGAGCAGTACTTC. This gives the protein CASKRTRASYEQYF.

This sequence joins TRBV7-3 and TRBJ2-2; TRBD2 agrees at 7 bases. Looked up from germline, CDR1 is SGHTA and CDR2 is FQGTGA. V was pared by 4 bases and J by 3 bases, with 8 bases of the junction left unmatched. The CDR3 is made up of 16 amino acids. The CDR3 loop is CASSSYSGLDTGELFF. The CDR3 bases are TGTGCCAGCAGCTCGTATAGCGGGCTGGACACCGGGGAGCTGTTTTTT.

This chain uses TRBV28 with TRBJ2-2; tentatively, D is TRBD1 (5 bases). Trimming pared 6 bases from V and 3 bases from J, leaving 11 bases between. Germline V CDR1 and CDR2: MDHEN, SYDVKM. The length of the CDR3 is 14 residues. CDR3 protein: CASRPDSYTGELFF. CDR3 sequence (DNA): TGTGCCAGCAGACCTGACAGTTACACCGGGGAGCTGTTTTTT. The full variable domain, in which reference TRBV28 and TRBJ2-2 provide the parts outside the CDR3, is DVKVTQSSRYLVKRTGEKVFLECVQDMDHENMFWYRQDPGLGLRLIYFSYDVKMKEKGDIPEGYSVSREKKERFSLILESASTNQTSMYLCASRPDSYTGELFFGEGSRLTVL.

This clone turned up a few times. J is TRBJ2-3 and V is TRBV19; TRBD2 matches at 10 bases. J lost 6 bases, V lost 6 bases, and 9 bases had no gene match. The germline V gene has CDR1 LNHDA and CDR2 SQIVND (reference sequence). This CDR3 is built from 15 residues. The CDR3 sequence: CASSTFSGGTDTQYF. CDR3 sequence (DNA): TGTGCCAGTAGCACGTTTAGCGGGGGGACCGATACGCAGTATTTT. Drawing the rest from reference TRBV19 and TRBJ2-3, the complete variable domain is DGGITQSPKYLFRKEGQNVTLSCEQNLNHDAMYWYRQDPGQGLRLIYYSQIVNDFQKGDIAEGYSVSREKKESFPLTVTSAQKNPTAFYLCASSTFSGGTDTQYFGPGTRLTVL.

The chain combines TRBV11-2 with TRBJ2-6; D is perhaps TRBD2 (6 bases). The CDR3 sequence is 18 residues long. The ends were cut back, 6 bases at V and 0 bases at J, with 18 bases in the middle. Germline V gene sequence: CDR1 SGHAT, CDR2 FQNNGV. The CDR3 DNA sequence: TGTGCCAGCAGAAGTCGAGGTGAGGGAGGCTCTGGGGCCAACGTCCTGACTTTC. Encoded protein: CASRSRGEGGSGANVLTF. Drawing the rest from reference TRBV11-2 and TRBJ2-6, the complete variable domain is EAGVAQSPRYKIIEKRQSVAFWCNPISGHATLYWYQQILGQGPKLLIQFQNNGVVDDSQLPKDRFSAERLKGVDSTLKIQPAKLEDSAVYLCASRSRGEGGSGANVLTFGAGSRLTVL.